The source of this T cell receptor beta chain is a study of control samples from healthy donors and cancer patients. Germline loops: CDR1 LGHNA, CDR2 YSLEER. The CDR3 extends over 15 amino acids. Deletions cut 4 bases from V and 7 bases from J, with 20 bases between. The repertoire was sequenced with immunoSEQ multiplex PCR; TCRdb's copy has only in-frame clones and lacks some. The repertoire holds about 120,000 clones, with approximately 88% as singletons. This clone has a handful of counts. This chain uses TRBV4-3 with TRBJ2-7; perhaps TRBD2 as D (5 bases). The sequencing input was blood. This TCR came from a middle-aged man in good health. CDR3 amino acids: CASSPGLEAPGEQYF. The DNA for the CDR3 is TGCGCCAGCAGCCCTGGACTGGAGGCTCCGGGGGAGCAGTACTTC.